Following are 18 T cell receptor beta chains from one sample sequenced in a study of blood T cells in healthy people across ages (dated by TCRdb to about 2015). Library preparation employed 5' RACE. Instrument used: Illumina HiSeq 2500. A second 7 to 11 cycle PCR used a sample-barcoded 5' primer and a J-beta primer mix. TCRdb reprocessed the public reads (quality trimming at Q25 with fastp, clone calling with MiXCR) and kept in-frame beta chains. CDR3 protein sequences are deduplicated, and each keeps its most common genes and DNA. The sample data list 600,000 to 1,000,000 distinct CDR3 sequences, and about three fifths of these were observed just once. The ten most abundant clones make up approximately 20% of the sample. Material: blood. The receptors stem from a man younger than 40 in good health.

The chain joins TRBV7-9 to TRBJ1-2; no clear D. V lost 1 base, J lost 0 bases, and 12 bases lay in between. This CDR3 region has 16 residues. Per germline, CDR1 SEHNR and CDR2 FQNEAQ (reference sequence). The CDR3 coding sequence is TGTGCCAGCAGCTTAGTAGTCCCTTTGGCTAACTATGGCTACACCTTC. Its protein is CASSLVVPLANYGYTF. The full variable domain, in which reference TRBV7-9 and TRBJ1-2 provide the parts outside the CDR3, is DTGVSQNPRHKITKRGQNVTFRCDPISEHNRLYWYRQTLGQGPEFLTYFQNEAQLEKSRLLSDRFSAERPKGSFSTLEIQRTEQGDSAMYLCASSLVVPLANYGYTFGSGTRLTVV.

The chain is built from TRBV20-1 and TRBJ2-7, with 11 bases aligning to TRBD2. Near its end, the DNA agrees better with TRBJ2-5, so the J call may be wrong. There are 16 residues in the CDR3. Germline V gives CDR1 DFQATT, CDR2 SNEGSKA (reference sequence). The chain's CDR3 is CSAPPTSGAAGETQYF. In DNA form, the CDR3 reads TGCAGTGCCCCCCCGACTAGCGGGGCTGCGGGAGAGACCCAGTACTTC.

The gene calls are TRBV7-8 and TRBJ2-5, with 7 bases identical to TRBD1. Germline lookup yields CDR1 SGHVS and CDR2 FQNEAQ. Germline trimming cut 3 bases from V and 2 bases from J; bases unmatched to any gene: 9. The CDR3 consists of 16 residues. CDR3 region: CASSLLGQVLQETQYF. Written as DNA, the CDR3 is TGTGCCAGCAGCTTGCTCGGACAGGTCCTACAAGAGACCCAGTACTTC.

The J gene is TRBJ2-5, the V gene TRBV3-1, with 10 bases fitting TRBD1. Judging by the DNA end, TRBJ2-7 fits better; the J call may be wrong. Germline-derived CDR1 and CDR2 are LGHDT and YNNKEL (reference sequence). This CDR3 is 18 amino acids long. DNA for the CDR3: TGTGCCAGCAGCCAAGATTTGGCGGGACAGGGGTCCAACTACGAGCAGTACTTC. It codes for CASSQDLAGQGSNYEQYF.

This clonotype turned up a few times. This chain links TRBV20-1 with TRBJ2-1; D is ambiguous. Between the trimmed V and J ends, which lost 5 bases and 5 bases, there was a span of 7 bases. The CDR3 runs 11 residues. Germline V lookup: CDR1 DFQATT, CDR2 SNEGSKA (reference sequence). The CDR3, as DNA: TGCAGTGCTCTTCGAGACAATGAGCAGTTCTTC. This sequence encodes CSALRDNEQFF.

This clonotype showed up just a few times. The chain joins TRBV5-1 to TRBJ2-7; D perhaps matches TRBD1 (6 bases). This CDR3 is 14 amino acids long. Germline assignment: CDR1 SGHRS and CDR2 YFSETQ. The germline V and J ends were trimmed by 3 bases and 4 bases, with 14 bases remaining between them. The CDR3 region is CASSSRDTAYEQYF. In DNA, the CDR3 is TGCGCCAGCAGCTCCCGGGACACCGCGTACGAGCAGTACTTC.

This chain uses TRBV7-2 with TRBJ2-7, with 10 nucleotides matching TRBD2. Germline lookup yields CDR1 SGHTA and CDR2 FQGNSA. The CDR3 loop spans 15 amino acids. With V trimmed by 3 bases and J by 2 bases, 4 bases remained unmatched. The CDR3 is CASSFSGGTTYEQYF. Written as DNA, the CDR3 is TGTGCCAGCAGCTTTAGCGGGGGGACGACCTACGAGCAGTACTTC.

The count of this clonotype is one. The chain has TRBV24-1 and TRBJ2-1, with a tentative D call TRBD2 (5 bases). The V end was cut by 5 bases, the J end by 10 bases, with 8 bases between. The germline V gene has CDR1 KGHDR and CDR2 SFDVKD. The CDR3 runs 11 residues. The CDR3 sequence: CATSAGFEQFF. CDR3 sequence (DNA): TGTGCCACCAGTGCGGGGTTCGAGCAGTTCTTC.

Only a few counts were recorded for this clonotype. This rearrangement joins TRBV4-1 to TRBJ2-5; no clear D gene. In germline, CDR1 is MGHRA, CDR2 YSYEKL. The CDR3 runs 13 residues. V was pared by 2 bases and J by 4 bases, with 8 bases between. The CDR3 region has the DNA TGCGCCAGCAGCCAACTACCCATAGAGACCCAGTACTTC. Its protein product is CASSQLPIETQYF.

The V and J genes are TRBV20-1 and TRBJ2-1; D possibly corresponds to TRBD2 (6 bases). V was pared by 3 bases and J by 5 bases, with 17 bases between. CDR1 DFQATT and CDR2 SNEGSKA come from the germline V gene (reference sequence). There are 15 residues in the CDR3. This CDR3 is CSARRLAEDHNEQFF. The CDR3 coding sequence is TGCAGTGCTAGGCGTTTAGCGGAGGATCACAATGAGCAGTTCTTC.

The J gene is TRBJ1-2, the V gene TRBV11-1; D is undetermined. The CDR3 has 11 residues. The V and J ends lost 4 bases and 7 bases respectively, with 7 bases between them. CDR1 is SGHAT, CDR2 FQDESV, per germline (reference sequence). In nucleotides, the CDR3 is TGTGCCAGCAGCTCATACACTGGCTACACCTTC. Protein product: CASSSYTGYTF.

The chain joins TRBV20-1 to TRBJ1-2; 7 nucleotides agree with TRBD1. CDR1 and CDR2 from the germline V gene are DFQATT and SNEGSKA (reference sequence). This CDR3 contains 15 residues. V was clipped by 8 bases and J by 4 bases; unmatched bases: 16. CDR3 sequence: CSTNRPPGQIYGYTF. As DNA, the CDR3 is TGCAGTACTAACCGGCCCCCGGGACAGATCTATGGCTACACCTTC.

This chain joins TRBV9 and TRBJ1-2, with D hard to call. CDR1 is SGDLS and CDR2 is YYNGEE in the germline V gene. V lost 4 bases to trimming and J lost 4 bases, with 14 bases between them. The CDR3 loop spans 14 amino acids. In DNA form, the CDR3 reads TGTGCCAGCAGCTCAGACGAGGAGGTCTATGGCTACACCTTC. Protein product: CASSSDEEVYGYTF.

In its sample, this clonotype was seen many times. The rearrangement joins TRBV6-5 to TRBJ2-5; tentatively, D is TRBD2 (5 bases). The CDR3 runs 14 residues. Trimming stripped 0 bases from V and 5 bases from J, with 10 bases between. The germline CDR1 and CDR2 sequences are MNHEY and SVGAGI. This CDR3 reads CASSYSSGVETQYF. The CDR3 DNA follows: TGTGCCAGCAGTTACTCATCCGGGGTTGAGACCCAGTACTTC.

This chain connects TRBV18 to TRBJ2-7; 7 bases are a match to TRBD2. J lost 1 base, V lost 6 bases, and 9 bases had no gene match. The length of the CDR3 is 15 residues. CDR1 and CDR2 (germline): KGHSH, LQKENI. The CDR3 nucleotides are TGTGCCAGCTCTCTAGCGGCACAAACTTCCTACGAGCAGTACTTC. Translated, it gives CASSLAAQTSYEQYF. The variable domain in full, completed from reference TRBV18 and TRBJ2-7, reads NAGVMQNPRHLVRRRGQEARLRCSPMKGHSHVYWYRQLPEEGLKFMVYLQKENIIDESGMPKERFSAEFPKEGPSILRIQQVVRGDSAAYFCASSLAAQTSYEQYFGPGTRLTVT.

The V and J genes are TRBV28 and TRBJ2-7; 12 bases align to TRBD2. V gave up 4 bases and J gave up 6 bases; unmatched junction bases: 4. Germline CDR1 reads MDHEN; CDR2 reads SYDVKM. The CDR3 has 14 amino acids. The chain's CDR3 is CASSSSSGRGEQYF. The DNA for the CDR3 is TGTGCCAGCAGTTCCTCTAGCGGGAGGGGCGAGCAGTACTTC.

This clonotype came up a few times. The V call is TRBV7-2, the J call TRBJ2-4; TRBD2 is a possible D gene (7 bases). The CDR3 is 15 residues long. Trimming removed 0 bases from V and 7 bases from J, with 13 bases in between. Germline values: CDR1 SGHTA, CDR2 FQGNSA. This chain's CDR3 is CASSLAAGAGNIQYF. The CDR3 region has the DNA TGTGCCAGCAGCTTAGCCGCGGGGGCGGGGAACATTCAGTACTTC.

The chain carries TRBV20-1 and TRBJ2-1, with TRBD2 identical over 9 bases. Germline V gives CDR1 DFQATT, CDR2 SNEGSKA (reference sequence). The V gene end was trimmed by 5 bases and the J gene end by 4 bases; junction bases not matched to a gene: 9. The length of the CDR3 is 15 residues. CDR3 nucleotides: TGCAGTGCTTTGGGGGCTAGCGGGAAATACAATGAGCAGTTCTTC. Protein sequence: CSALGASGKYNEQFF.